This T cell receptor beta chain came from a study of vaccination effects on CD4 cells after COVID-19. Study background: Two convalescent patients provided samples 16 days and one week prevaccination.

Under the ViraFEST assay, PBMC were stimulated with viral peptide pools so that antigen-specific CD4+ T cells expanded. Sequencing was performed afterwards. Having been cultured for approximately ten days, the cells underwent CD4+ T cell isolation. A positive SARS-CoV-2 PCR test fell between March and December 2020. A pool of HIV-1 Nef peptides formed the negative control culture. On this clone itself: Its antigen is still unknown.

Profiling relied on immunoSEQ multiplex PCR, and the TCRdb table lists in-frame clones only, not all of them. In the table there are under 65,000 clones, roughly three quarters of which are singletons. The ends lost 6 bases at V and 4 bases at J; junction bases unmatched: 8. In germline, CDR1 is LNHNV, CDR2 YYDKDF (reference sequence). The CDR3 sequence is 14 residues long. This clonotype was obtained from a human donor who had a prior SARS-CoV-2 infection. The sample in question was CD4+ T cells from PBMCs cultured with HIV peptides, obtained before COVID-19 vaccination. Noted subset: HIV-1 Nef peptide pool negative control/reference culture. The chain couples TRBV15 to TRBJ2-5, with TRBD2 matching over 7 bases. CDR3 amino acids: CATRPAGRLETQYF. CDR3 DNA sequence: TGTGCCACCAGGCCAGCGGGGCGGCTAGAGACCCAGTACTTC. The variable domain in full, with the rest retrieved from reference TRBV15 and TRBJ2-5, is DAMVIQNPRYQVTQFGKPVTLSCSQTLNHNVMYWYQQKSSQAPKLLFHYYDKDFNNEADTPDNFQSRRPNTSFCFLDIRSPGLGDTAMYLCATRPAGRLETQYFGPGTRLLVL.